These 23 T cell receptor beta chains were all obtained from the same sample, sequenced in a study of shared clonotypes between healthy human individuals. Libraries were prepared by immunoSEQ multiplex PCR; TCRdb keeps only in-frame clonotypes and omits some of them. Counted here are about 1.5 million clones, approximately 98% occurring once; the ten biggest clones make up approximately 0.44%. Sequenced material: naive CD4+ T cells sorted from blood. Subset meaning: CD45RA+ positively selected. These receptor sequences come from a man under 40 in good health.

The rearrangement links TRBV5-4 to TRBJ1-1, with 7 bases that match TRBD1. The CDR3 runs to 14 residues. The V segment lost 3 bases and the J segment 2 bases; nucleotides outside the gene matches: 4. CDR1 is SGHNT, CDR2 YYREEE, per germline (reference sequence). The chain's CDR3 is CASSYRTGNTEAFF. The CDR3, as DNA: TGTGCCAGCAGCTATCGGACAGGAAACACTGAAGCTTTCTTT.

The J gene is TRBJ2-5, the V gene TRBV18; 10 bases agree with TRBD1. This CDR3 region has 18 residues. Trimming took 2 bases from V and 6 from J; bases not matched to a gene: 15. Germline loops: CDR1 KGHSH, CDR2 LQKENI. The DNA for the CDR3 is TGTGCCAGCTCACCATCAACCCCAGCCGGGACAGGGGAAAAGACCCAGTACTTC. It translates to CASSPSTPAGTGEKTQYF.

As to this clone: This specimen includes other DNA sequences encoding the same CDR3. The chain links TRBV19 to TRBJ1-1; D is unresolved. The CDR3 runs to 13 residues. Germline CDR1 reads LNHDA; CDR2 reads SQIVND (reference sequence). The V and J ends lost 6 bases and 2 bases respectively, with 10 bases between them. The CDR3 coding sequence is TGTGCCAGTAGCCCCCTGGGCAACACTGAAGCTTTCTTT. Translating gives CASSPLGNTEAFF.

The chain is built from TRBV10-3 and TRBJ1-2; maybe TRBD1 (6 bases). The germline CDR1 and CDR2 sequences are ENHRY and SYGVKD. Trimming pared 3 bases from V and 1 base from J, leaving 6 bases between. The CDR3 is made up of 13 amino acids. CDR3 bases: TGTGCCATCAGTGAACAGGGTAACTATGGCTACACCTTC. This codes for CAISEQGNYGYTF.

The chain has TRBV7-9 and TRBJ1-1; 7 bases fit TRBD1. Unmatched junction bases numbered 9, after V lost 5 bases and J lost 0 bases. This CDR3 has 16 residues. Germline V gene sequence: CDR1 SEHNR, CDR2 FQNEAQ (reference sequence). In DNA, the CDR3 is TGTGCCAGCAGCAGCAGACAGGGACCCTTGAACACTGAAGCTTTCTTT. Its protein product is CASSSRQGPLNTEAFF.

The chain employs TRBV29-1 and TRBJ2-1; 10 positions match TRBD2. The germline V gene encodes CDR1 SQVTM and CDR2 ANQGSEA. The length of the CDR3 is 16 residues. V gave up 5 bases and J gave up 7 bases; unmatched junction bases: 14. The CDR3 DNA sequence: TGCAGCGTTATACCCCTAGCGGGAGTCAATGTGAATGAGCAGTTCTTC. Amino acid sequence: CSVIPLAGVNVNEQFF.

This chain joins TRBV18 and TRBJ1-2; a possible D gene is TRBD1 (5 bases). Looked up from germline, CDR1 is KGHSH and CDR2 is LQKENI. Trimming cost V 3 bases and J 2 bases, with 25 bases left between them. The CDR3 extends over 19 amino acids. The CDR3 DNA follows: TGTGCCAGCTCACCGGAGGCGGGACGAGGAGACCCACCAAACTATGGCTACACCTTC. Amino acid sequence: CASSPEAGRGDPPNYGYTF.

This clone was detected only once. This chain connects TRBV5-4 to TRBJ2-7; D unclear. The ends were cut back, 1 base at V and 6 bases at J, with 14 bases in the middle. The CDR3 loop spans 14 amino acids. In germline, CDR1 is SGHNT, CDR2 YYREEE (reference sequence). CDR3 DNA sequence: TGTGCCAGCAGCTTGCCTGACCTGGCCGTCGAGCAGTACTTC. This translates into CASSLPDLAVEQYF.

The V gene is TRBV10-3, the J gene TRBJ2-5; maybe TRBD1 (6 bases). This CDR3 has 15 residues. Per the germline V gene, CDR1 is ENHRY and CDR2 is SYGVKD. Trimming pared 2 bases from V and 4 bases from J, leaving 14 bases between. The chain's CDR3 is CAISEPGQSVETQYF. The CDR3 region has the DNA TGTGCCATCAGTGAGCCCGGACAGTCGGTAGAGACCCAGTACTTC.

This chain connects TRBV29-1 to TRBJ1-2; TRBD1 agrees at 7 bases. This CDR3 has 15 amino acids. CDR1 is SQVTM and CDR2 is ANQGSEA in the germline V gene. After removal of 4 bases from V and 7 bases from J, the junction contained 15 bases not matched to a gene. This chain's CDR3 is CSVVGLAMTGTGYTF. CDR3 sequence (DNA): TGCAGCGTTGTCGGGTTGGCGATGACAGGGACTGGCTACACCTTC.

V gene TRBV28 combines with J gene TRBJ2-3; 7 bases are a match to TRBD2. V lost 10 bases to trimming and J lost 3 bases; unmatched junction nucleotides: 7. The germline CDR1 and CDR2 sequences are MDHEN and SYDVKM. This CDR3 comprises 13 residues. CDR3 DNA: TGTGCCACCGAGGGAGGGACGACAGATACGCAGTATTTT. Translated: CATEGGTTDTQYF.

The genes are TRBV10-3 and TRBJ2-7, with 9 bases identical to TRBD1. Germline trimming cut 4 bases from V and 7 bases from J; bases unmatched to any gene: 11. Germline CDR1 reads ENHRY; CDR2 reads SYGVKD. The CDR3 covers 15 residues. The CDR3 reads CAISGGRTGVAEQYF. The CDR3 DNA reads TGTGCCATCAGTGGAGGAAGGACAGGGGTGGCTGAGCAGTACTTC.

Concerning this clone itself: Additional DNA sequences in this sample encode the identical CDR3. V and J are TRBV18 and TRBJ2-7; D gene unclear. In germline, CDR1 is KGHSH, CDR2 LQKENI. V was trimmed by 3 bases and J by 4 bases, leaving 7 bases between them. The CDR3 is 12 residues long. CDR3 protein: CASSPAQYEQYF. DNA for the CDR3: TGTGCCAGCTCACCCGCCCAATACGAGCAGTACTTC.

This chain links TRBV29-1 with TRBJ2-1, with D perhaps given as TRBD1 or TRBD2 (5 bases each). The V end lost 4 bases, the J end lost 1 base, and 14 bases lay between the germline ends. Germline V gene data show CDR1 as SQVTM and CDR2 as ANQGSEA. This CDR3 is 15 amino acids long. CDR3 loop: CSVVNAGRSYNEQFF. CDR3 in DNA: TGCAGCGTTGTAAACGCAGGGAGATCCTACAATGAGCAGTTCTTC.

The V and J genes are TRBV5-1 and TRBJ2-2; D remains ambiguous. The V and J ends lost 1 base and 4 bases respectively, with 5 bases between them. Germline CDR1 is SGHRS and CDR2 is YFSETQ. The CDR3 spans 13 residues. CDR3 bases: TGCGCCAGCAGCTTGAAGGCCACCGGGGAGCTGTTTTTT. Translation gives CASSLKATGELFF.

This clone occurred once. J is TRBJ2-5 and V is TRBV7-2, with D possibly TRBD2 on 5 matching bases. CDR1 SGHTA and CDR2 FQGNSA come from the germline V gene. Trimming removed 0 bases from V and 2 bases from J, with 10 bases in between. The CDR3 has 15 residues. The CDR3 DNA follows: TGTGCCAGCAGCTTAGCACTAGGGAAGCAAGAGACCCAGTACTTC. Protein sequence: CASSLALGKQETQYF.

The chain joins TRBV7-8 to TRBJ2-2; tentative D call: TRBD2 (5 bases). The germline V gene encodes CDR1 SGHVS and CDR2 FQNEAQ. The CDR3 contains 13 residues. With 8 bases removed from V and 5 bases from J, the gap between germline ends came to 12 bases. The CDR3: CASAVGITGELFF. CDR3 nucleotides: TGTGCCAGCGCCGTCGGGATAACCGGGGAGCTGTTTTTT.

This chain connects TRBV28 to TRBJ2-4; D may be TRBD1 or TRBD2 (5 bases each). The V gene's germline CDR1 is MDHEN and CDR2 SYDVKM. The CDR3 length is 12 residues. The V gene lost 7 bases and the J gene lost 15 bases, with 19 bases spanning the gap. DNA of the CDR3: TGTGCCAGCACCGAGGCGGGTCAGGGTCTGTACTTC. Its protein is CASTEAGQGLYF.

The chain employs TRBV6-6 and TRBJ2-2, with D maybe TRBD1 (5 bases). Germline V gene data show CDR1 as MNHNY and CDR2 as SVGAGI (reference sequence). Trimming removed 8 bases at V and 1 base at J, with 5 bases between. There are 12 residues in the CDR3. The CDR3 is CASGQNTGELFF. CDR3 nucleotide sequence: TGTGCCAGCGGACAGAACACCGGGGAGCTGTTTTTT.

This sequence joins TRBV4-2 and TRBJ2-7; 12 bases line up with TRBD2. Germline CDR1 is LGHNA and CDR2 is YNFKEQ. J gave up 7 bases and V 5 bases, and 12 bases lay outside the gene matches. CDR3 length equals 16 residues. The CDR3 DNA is TGTGCCAGCAGCGTCGCGGCTAGCGGGAGGGCCGGGGAGCAGTACTTC. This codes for CASSVAASGRAGEQYF.

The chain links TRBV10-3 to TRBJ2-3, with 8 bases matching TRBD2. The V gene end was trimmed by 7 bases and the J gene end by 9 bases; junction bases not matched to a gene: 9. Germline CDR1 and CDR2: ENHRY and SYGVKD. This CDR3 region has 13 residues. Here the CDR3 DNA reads TGTGCCATCACCCAGCGGGAGTCCGCAACGCAGTATTTT. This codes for CAITQRESATQYF.

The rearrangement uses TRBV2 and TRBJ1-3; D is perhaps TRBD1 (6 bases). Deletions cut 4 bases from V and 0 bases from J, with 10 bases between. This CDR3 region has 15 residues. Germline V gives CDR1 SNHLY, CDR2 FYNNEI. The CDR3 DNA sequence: TGTGCCAGCAGTGGGGACATCTACTCTGGAAACACCATATATTTT. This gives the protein CASSGDIYSGNTIYF. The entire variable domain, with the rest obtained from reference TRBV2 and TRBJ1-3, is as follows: EPEVTQTPSHQVTQMGQEVILRCVPISNHLYFYWYRQILGQKVEFLVSFYNNEISEKSEIFDDQFSVERPDGSNFTLKIRSTKLEDSAMYFCASSGDIYSGNTIYFGEGSWLTVV.

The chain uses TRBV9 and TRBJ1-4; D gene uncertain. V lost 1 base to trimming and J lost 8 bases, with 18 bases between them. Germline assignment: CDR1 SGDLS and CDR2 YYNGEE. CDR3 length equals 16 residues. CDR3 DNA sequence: TGTGCCAGCAGCGTAAGTGGAGGAAACTACCCCGAAAAACTGTTTTTT. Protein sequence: CASSVSGGNYPEKLFF. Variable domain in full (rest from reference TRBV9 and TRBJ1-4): DSGVTQTPKHLITATGQRVTLRCSPRSGDLSVYWYQQSLDQGLQFLIQYYNGEERAKGNILERFSAQQFPDLHSELNLSSLELGDSALYFCASSVSGGNYPEKLFFGSGTQLSVL.